The 15 T cell receptor beta chains reported below all come from one sample, sequenced in a study of shared clonotypes between healthy human individuals. Some clones are missing from TCRdb's copy, which holds only in-frame ones; the method was immunoSEQ multiplex PCR. The sample has around 500,000 clones; 70% to 80% are singletons. The sample was PBMCs. These receptors were collected from a woman between 40 and 50 years old in good health. Some clones in this sample may be carry-over from other donors' samples.

For this clone: The sample carries other DNA sequences with the same CDR3. The rearrangement joins TRBV18 to TRBJ2-2, with D uncertain. The V gene's germline CDR1 is KGHSH and CDR2 LQKENI. V was pared by 2 bases and J by 5 bases, with 3 bases between. The CDR3 extends over 12 amino acids. CDR3 nucleotide sequence: TGTGCCAGCTCACCAACTACCGGGGAGCTGTTTTTT. Protein: CASSPTTGELFF.

The chain has TRBV28 and TRBJ1-1; 8 bases align to TRBD1. This CDR3 region has 14 residues. Germline CDR1 reads MDHEN; CDR2 reads SYDVKM. The V segment lost 6 bases and the J segment 3 bases; nucleotides outside the gene matches: 6. The CDR3 DNA follows: TGTGCCAGCAGACTTACAGGGGGATACACTGAAGCTTTCTTT. Encoded protein: CASRLTGGYTEAFF.

J is TRBJ2-2 and V is TRBV7-9; D unresolved. Deletions cut 1 base from V and 0 bases from J, with 6 bases between. Germline V gives CDR1 SEHNR, CDR2 FQNEAQ (reference sequence). The CDR3 has 15 residues. The CDR3 DNA reads TGTGCCAGCAGCTTAGGGTCCGCGAACACCGGGGAGCTGTTTTTT. It specifies CASSLGSANTGELFF.

J is TRBJ2-1 and V is TRBV5-4; 8 nucleotides align to TRBD2. Looked up from germline, CDR1 is SGHNT and CDR2 is YYREEE (reference sequence). The length of the CDR3 is 14 residues. The V segment lost 4 bases and the J segment 5 bases; nucleotides outside the gene matches: 5. This CDR3 reads CASSPQAGDNEQFF. The CDR3 DNA sequence: TGTGCCAGCAGCCCTCAAGCGGGAGACAATGAGCAGTTCTTC.

Regarding this clone: A much bigger clone sits one base away, suggesting this may be a read error. This chain connects TRBV2 to TRBJ2-1; D is undetermined. V was cut by 6 bases and J by 1 base, with 1 base left in between. The CDR3 is 11 residues long. In germline, CDR1 is SNHLY, CDR2 FYNNEI. CDR3 protein: CASRSYNEQFF. Written as DNA, the CDR3 is TGTGCCAGCAGGTCCTACAATGAGCAGTTCTTC. Full variable domain (outside the CDR3, taken from reference TRBV2 and TRBJ2-1): EPEVTQTPSHQVTQMGQEVILRCVPISNHLYFYWYRQILGQKVEFLVSFYNNEISEKSEIFDDQFSVERPDGSNFTLKIRSTKLEDSAMYFCASRSYNEQFFGPGTRLTVL.

This chain joins TRBV28 and TRBJ2-2; D is unresolved. The CDR3 is made up of 12 amino acids. In germline, CDR1 is MDHEN, CDR2 SYDVKM. V lost 5 bases and J 5 bases, leaving 6 bases between the germline ends. The CDR3 DNA reads TGTGCCAGCAGTCAATTAACCGGGGAGCTGTTTTTT. This codes for CASSQLTGELFF.

This clone was observed once. The V call is TRBV4-1, the J call TRBJ2-1, with D tentatively TRBD2 (5 bases). Trimming pared 4 bases from V and 7 bases from J, leaving 14 bases between. The germline CDR1 and CDR2 sequences are MGHRA and YSYEKL. This CDR3 spans 14 amino acids. Written as DNA, the CDR3 is TGCGCCAGCAGCCCTTGGGAGACTGGGAATGAGCAGTTCTTC. It codes for CASSPWETGNEQFF.

This clone appeared a few times. The chain recombines TRBV6-5 with TRBJ1-1, with D possibly TRBD1 on 6 matching bases. Trimming took off 0 bases at V and 5 bases at J, with 16 bases between the two ends. Germline CDR1 reads MNHEY; CDR2 reads SVGAGI. CDR3 length equals 16 residues. CDR3 sequence: CASSYSRQGLRTEAFF. The CDR3 DNA is TGTGCCAGCAGTTACTCGAGGCAGGGGCTGAGGACTGAAGCTTTCTTT.

This clone has more than one count but fewer than ten. The gene calls are TRBV7-6 and TRBJ2-1, with 11 bases lining up with TRBD2. Germline V CDR1 and CDR2: SGHVS, FNYEAQ. V shed 0 bases, J shed 8 bases, and the junction held 6 bases outside the gene matches. CDR3 length: 16 residues. This CDR3 reads CASSLAASGRFDEQFF. For the CDR3, the DNA is TGTGCCAGCAGCTTAGCCGCTAGCGGGAGGTTCGATGAGCAGTTCTTC.

This chain connects TRBV5-1 to TRBJ1-1, with D possibly matching TRBD1 (6 bases). Germline V gene lookup returns CDR1 SGHRS and CDR2 YFSETQ. The length of the CDR3 is 14 residues. Trimming shortened V by 5 bases and J by 3 bases, and 14 bases separated the two germline ends. DNA for the CDR3: TGCGCCAGCAGGTGGGGGGGCAGGGACACTGAAGCTTTCTTT. Translating gives CASRWGGRDTEAFF.

This rearrangement joins TRBV5-4 to TRBJ1-3; 7 bases line up with TRBD1. CDR1 is SGHNT, CDR2 YYREEE, per germline (reference sequence). The CDR3 has 15 residues. Trimming cost V 4 bases and J 0 bases; bases outside gene matches: 4. CDR3 amino acids: CASSPRQGSGNTIYF. CDR3 DNA sequence: TGTGCCAGCAGCCCGCGACAGGGCTCTGGAAACACCATATATTTT.

This chain uses TRBV9 with TRBJ1-3; 8 positions match TRBD1. The CDR3 totals 15 residues. V shed 1 base, J shed 2 bases, and the junction held 2 bases outside the gene matches. CDR1 and CDR2 from the germline V gene are SGDLS and YYNGEE. CDR3 coding DNA: TGTGCCAGCAGCGTAACAGGGGGACCTGGAAACACCATATATTTT. As protein: CASSVTGGPGNTIYF.

The rearrangement joins TRBV2 to TRBJ2-3; 7 bases are shared with TRBD1. The junction had 7 bases not matched to a gene; V was cut back by 7 bases and J by 3 bases. The CDR3 consists of 14 residues. Per germline, CDR1 SNHLY and CDR2 FYNNEI. CDR3 in DNA: TGTGCCAGCAAAATTGGACAGGCTACAGATACGCAGTATTTT. Translated: CASKIGQATDTQYF.

V gene TRBV27 combines with J gene TRBJ2-1; TRBD2 matches 8 bases. Germline assignment: CDR1 MNHEY and CDR2 SMNVEV (reference sequence). This CDR3 is 14 amino acids long. The V segment lost 7 bases and the J segment 9 bases; nucleotides outside the gene matches: 11. This CDR3 is CASTGGAGEGEQFF. Here the CDR3 DNA reads TGTGCCAGCACCGGGGGGGCGGGAGAGGGTGAGCAGTTCTTC.

The V gene is TRBV5-1, the J gene TRBJ1-5, with D tentatively TRBD1 (5 bases). Per germline, CDR1 SGHRS and CDR2 YFSETQ. With 2 bases removed from V and 2 bases from J, the gap between germline ends came to 14 bases. The CDR3 covers 16 residues. CDR3 sequence (DNA): TGCGCCAGCAGCTTAGGCGGGGCGAGGGGCAATCAGCCCCAGCATTTT. Its protein is CASSLGGARGNQPQHF.